This entry describes one TCR beta chain. These data originate in a study of T cell changes during pregnancy in multiple sclerosis. The germline gives CDR1 LGHNT, CDR2 FRNRAP. V shed 6 bases and J 5 bases; nucleotides not matched to a gene: 8. The CDR3 sequence is 15 residues long. Some clones are missing from TCRdb's copy, which holds only in-frame ones; the method was immunoSEQ multiplex PCR. Of 40,000 or so clones in the sample, 90% were seen once. The clonotype originates from a female donor with multiple sclerosis, enrolled in a pregnancy study. The sample was CD8+ T cells from peripheral blood mononuclear cells, taken in the first trimester of pregnancy. The V gene is TRBV12-5, the J gene TRBJ2-1; 9 nucleotides line up with TRBD1. CDR3 in amino acids: CASGPGTGRDNEQFF. CDR3 nucleotides: TGTGCTAGTGGCCCCGGGACAGGGAGGGACAATGAGCAGTTCTTC.